The 23 T cell receptor beta chains listed next were all sequenced from one sample in a study of T cell clonality in common variable immunodeficiency. Assay used: immunoSEQ multiplex PCR; TCRdb lists only in-frame clones, some missing. Listed for the sample are about 43,000 clones, none seen a single time. Sequences were obtained from peripheral blood mononuclear cells. These receptors were obtained from a person aged 18-69 years in good health.

This clone was recorded many times. The CDR3 end falls 3 residues outside the read, so it is completed with the germline J gene. The rearrangement joins TRBV20-1 to TRBJ2-1; 7 nucleotides agree with TRBD1. The CDR3 length is 14 residues. V dropped 6 bases and J dropped 0; count of bases not matched to a gene: 5. The germline CDR1 and CDR2 sequences are DFQATT and SNEGSKA (reference sequence). CDR3: CSAAGQDSYNEQFF. CDR3 bases read: TGCAGTGCGGCAGGACAGGACTCCTACAATGAG.

This clone was counted many times. The CDR3 end falls 3 residues outside the read, so it is completed with the germline J gene. The chain is built from TRBV30 and TRBJ1-6, with 7 bases identical to TRBD1. Germline CDR1 reads GTSNPN; CDR2 reads SVGIG (reference sequence). V lost 2 bases, J lost 7 bases, and 8 bases stayed unmatched. This CDR3 comprises 15 residues. Here the CDR3 reads CAWSMGDRENSPLHF. Incomplete CDR3 DNA: TGTGCCTGGAGTATGGGAGACAGGGAAAATTCACCC.

Ten or more counts support this clone. The observed sequence ends 3 residues before the CDR3 terminus, with the missing tail filled in from the germline J gene. The gene calls are TRBV29-1 and TRBJ2-4; weak D call: TRBD1 (6 bases). The CDR3 spans 11 residues. Germline V gene data show CDR1 as SQVTM and CDR2 as ANQGSEA. The CDR3: CSVSGVGGQYF. The part of the CDR3 DNA that was read is TGCAGCGTTTCAGGGGTTGGTGGT.

About this clone: With the read ending 3 residues before the CDR3 end, the germline J gene is used to fill in that end. The chain carries TRBV7-8 and TRBJ1-3, with 8 bases lining up with TRBD1. V dropped 3 bases and J dropped 4; count of bases not matched to a gene: 2. The CDR3 sequence is 14 residues long. Germline V lookup: CDR1 SGHVS, CDR2 FQNEAQ. The chain's CDR3 is CASSLTGEGNTIYF. The CDR3 bases that were read are TGTGCCAGCAGCTTGACAGGGGAGGGAAACACC.

This clone was detected ten times or more. Its ends do not fully match the called genes, so a read error is possible. The sequenced fragment ends 3 residues before the CDR3 boundary, so the rest is inferred from the germline J gene. The chain couples TRBV4-2 to TRBJ2-7; the D gene is possibly TRBD1 (6 bases). Per germline, CDR1 LGHNA and CDR2 YNFKEQ. This CDR3 has 13 residues. This chain's CDR3 is CASSQTGSYEQYF. The CDR3 DNA, read in part, is TGCGCCAGCAGCCAAACAGGGTCCTACGAG.

At least ten counts were recorded for this clone. The read comes to an end 3 residues before the CDR3 does, leaving the germline J gene to fill in the end. This chain links TRBV7-3 with TRBJ2-3; TRBD2 agrees at 9 bases. The CDR3 covers 15 residues. Germline V lookup: CDR1 SGHTA, CDR2 FQGTGA. Trimming took 7 bases from V and 4 from J; bases not matched to a gene: 9. The CDR3 bases that were read are TGTGCCAGCACCCCGACTAGCGGTACCCCAGATACG. Protein: CASTPTSGTPDT. The full CDR3 reads CASTPTSGTPDTQYF.

This clone came up many times. The read finishes 3 residues shy of the CDR3 end, and the germline J gene is used to complete it. The genes are TRBV7-9 and TRBJ1-2; D possibly corresponds to TRBD1 (6 bases). V lost 3 bases and J 1 base, leaving 12 bases between the germline ends. This CDR3 region has 15 residues. Germline lookup yields CDR1 SEHNR and CDR2 FQNEAQ (reference sequence). Partial CDR3 DNA: TGTGCCAGCAGCTTTCGACAGGAGATTAACTATGGC. The encoded protein is CASSFRQEINYG. The complete CDR3 protein is CASSFRQEINYGYTF. Complete variable domain (other parts from reference TRBV7-9 and TRBJ1-2): DTGVSQNPRHKITKRGQNVTFRCDPISEHNRLYWYRQTLGQGPEFLTYFQNEAQLEKSRLLSDRFSAERPKGSFSTLEIQRTEQGDSAMYLCASSFRQEINYGYTFGSGTRLTVV.

This clone came up many times. Read coverage stops 3 residues before the CDR3 terminus; the germline J gene supplies the remainder. The V and J genes are TRBV19 and TRBJ2-7, with 13 bases lining up with TRBD2. CDR3 length: 15 residues. In germline, CDR1 is LNHDA, CDR2 SQIVND (reference sequence). The junction had 3 bases not matched to a gene; V was cut back by 5 bases and J by 2 bases. CDR3 loop: CASSRGTSGAYEQYF. Incomplete CDR3 DNA: TGTGCCAGTAGTCGGGGGACTAGCGGGGCCTACGAG.

This clone was detected many times. The CDR3 end is not reached by the read, which stops 3 residues before it; the germline J gene fills it in. The V call is TRBV20-1, the J call TRBJ1-3; the D gene is possibly TRBD1 (5 bases). The CDR3 runs to 13 residues. Per the germline V gene, CDR1 is DFQATT and CDR2 is SNEGSKA (reference sequence). V was cut by 4 bases and J by 9 bases, with 16 bases left in between. The CDR3 spells CSAKGYYGVTIYF. The CDR3 bases that were read are TGCAGTGCTAAGGGGTATTATGGGGTCACC.

The sample holds a few counts of this clone. The read halts 3 residues ahead of the CDR3 end, with the missing end drawn from the germline J gene. The chain combines TRBV19 with TRBJ2-4, with 10 bases lining up with TRBD1. CDR3 length: 17 amino acids. Germline V gene lookup returns CDR1 LNHDA and CDR2 SQIVND (reference sequence). CDR3 DNA, as far as it was read: TGTGCCAGTAGTATCCAAGGACAGGGGGGACGGGCCTATGGT. Protein sequence: CASSIQGQGGRAYG. The complete CDR3 reads CASSIQGQGGRAYGQYF.

This clone has at least ten counts. The read comes to an end 3 residues before the CDR3 does, leaving the germline J gene to fill in the end. The chain employs TRBV20-1 and TRBJ1-2; 11 nucleotides match TRBD1. CDR1 and CDR2 from the germline V gene are DFQATT and SNEGSKA (reference sequence). This CDR3 comprises 14 residues. The CDR3 sequence is CSASATGTGGSYTF. CDR3 bases read: TGCAGTGCTAGTGCTACCGGGACAGGGGGGAGC.

This clone was observed many times. The missing CDR3 end, 3 residues past where the read stops, is filled in from the germline J gene. This sequence joins TRBV29-1 and TRBJ2-6; 7 bases are a match to TRBD1. This CDR3 comprises 16 residues. J lost 4 bases, V lost 5 bases, and 11 bases had no gene match. From germline, CDR1 is SQVTM and CDR2 ANQGSEA. CDR3 protein: CSVSGTGTAGANVLTF. Incomplete CDR3 DNA: TGCAGCGTTTCCGGGACCGGGACAGCCGGGGCCAACGTC.

This clone came up many times. The sequenced fragment ends 3 residues before the CDR3 boundary, so the rest is inferred from the germline J gene. The chain employs TRBV7-2 and TRBJ2-7; TRBD1 matches 11 bases. After removal of 1 base from V and 2 bases from J, the junction contained 1 base not matched to a gene. The V gene's germline CDR1 is SGHTA and CDR2 FQGNSA. The CDR3 is made up of 15 amino acids. CDR3 in amino acids: CASSLGTGGTYEQYF. CDR3 DNA (partial): TGTGCCAGCAGCTTAGGGACAGGGGGCACCTACGAG.

There are many counts of this clone. The sequenced fragment ends 3 residues before the CDR3 boundary, so the rest is inferred from the germline J gene. This chain joins TRBV7-8 and TRBJ1-6, with D tentatively TRBD1 (5 bases). The CDR3 totals 15 residues. CDR1 and CDR2 from the germline V gene are SGHVS and FQNEAQ. Trimming took off 1 base at V and 8 bases at J, with 12 bases between the two ends. The CDR3 region is CASSLVEGFHSPLHF. CDR3 DNA, as far as it was read: TGTGCCAGCAGCTTAGTTGAGGGGTTCCATTCACCC.

At least ten counts were recorded for this clone. The CDR3 extends 3 residues past the end of the read, so its final part is completed from the germline J gene. The chain is built from TRBV5-1 and TRBJ2-3; 10 bases map to TRBD2. With 0 bases clipped from V and 6 bases from J, the junction kept 1 base outside the gene matches. This CDR3 spans 14 amino acids. The germline CDR1 and CDR2 sequences are SGHRS and YFSETQ. The DNA read from the CDR3 is TGCGCCAGCAGCTTGGCGGGACTAGCGGATACG. This gives the protein CASSLAGLADT. The whole CDR3 region reads CASSLAGLADTQYF.

This clone occurred many times. Sequencing ends 3 residues short of the CDR3 end; the germline J gene provides the rest. The chain joins TRBV19 to TRBJ1-2; 8 bases are a match to TRBD1. Germline CDR1 reads LNHDA; CDR2 reads SQIVND (reference sequence). The length of the CDR3 is 15 residues. With V trimmed by 6 bases and J by 5 bases, 11 bases remained unmatched. The CDR3 DNA, read in part, is TGTGCCAGTAGCGGAGCCGGGACAGGCTTTTATGGC. It yields the protein CASSGAGTGFYG. The whole CDR3 region reads CASSGAGTGFYGYTF. Supplemented by reference TRBV19 and TRBJ1-2, the full variable domain reads DGGITQSPKYLFRKEGQNVTLSCEQNLNHDAMYWYRQDPGQGLRLIYYSQIVNDFQKGDIAEGYSVSREKKESFPLTVTSAQKNPTAFYLCASSGAGTGFYGYTFGSGTRLTVV.

About this clone itself: The sequence runs out 3 residues before the end of the CDR3; the remainder is reconstructed from the germline J gene. Distinct nucleotide sequences in the sample also encode this CDR3. V and J are TRBV7-2 and TRBJ1-2; D not certain. CDR1 is SGHTA and CDR2 is FQGNSA in the germline V gene. CDR3 length: 12 residues. The CDR3 protein is CASTHRFAGYTF. Partial CDR3 DNA: TGTGCCAGCACCCACCGGTTCGCTGGT. Combining the CDR3 with reference TRBV7-2 and TRBJ1-2 gives the whole variable domain GAGVSQSPSNKVTEKGKDVELRCDPISGHTALYWYRQSLGQGLEFLIYFQGNSAPDKSGLPSDRFSAERTGGSVSTLTIQRTQQEDSAVYLCASTHRFAGYTFGSGTRLTVV.

This clone was detected many times. The read comes to an end 3 residues before the CDR3 does, leaving the germline J gene to fill in the end. The chain joins TRBV19 to TRBJ2-2, with 7 bases aligning to TRBD1. This CDR3 is built from 13 residues. Unmatched junction bases numbered 2, after V lost 4 bases and J lost 6 bases. Germline loops: CDR1 LNHDA, CDR2 SQIVND (reference sequence). CDR3 bases read: TGTGCCAGTAGTACTACAGGGGCCGGGGAG. This codes for CASSTTGAGE. The entire CDR3 protein reads CASSTTGAGELFF.

This clone was seen many times. The DNA ends 3 residues before the CDR3 does, and the rest of the CDR3 is filled in from the germline J gene. The chain links TRBV20-1 to TRBJ2-3, with 10 bases lining up with TRBD2. Germline-derived CDR1 and CDR2 are DFQATT and SNEGSKA (reference sequence). The CDR3 runs 13 residues. Trimming removed 8 bases from V and 6 bases from J; junction bases left unmatched: 8. The CDR3: CSPAGGERDTQYF. The part of the CDR3 DNA that was read is TGCAGTCCAGCGGGGGGGGAACGGGATACG.

This clone appeared many times. The read falls 3 residues short of the CDR3 end, and the missing part is taken from the germline J gene. This chain connects TRBV5-1 to TRBJ2-2, with a tentative D call TRBD2 (7 bases). Trimming cost V 2 bases and J 0 bases, with 14 bases left between them. The CDR3 is made up of 17 amino acids. Germline values: CDR1 SGHRS, CDR2 YFSETQ. The covered CDR3 bases are TGCGCCAGCAGCTTAACGGTGCGGGGGCCGAACACCGGGGAG. It yields the protein CASSLTVRGPNTGE. From start to end, the CDR3 is CASSLTVRGPNTGELFF.

This clone was recorded at least ten times. The read terminates 3 residues ahead of where the CDR3 ends, so the germline J gene completes it. The chain has TRBV7-9 and TRBJ2-7, with D possibly TRBD1 on 6 matching bases. Trimming removed 6 bases at V and 5 bases at J, with 11 bases between. Per germline, CDR1 SEHNR and CDR2 FQNEAQ (reference sequence). This CDR3 contains 12 residues. CDR3 bases read: TGTGCCAGCAGATCGACAGGTGACGAG. Protein: CASRSTGDE. The CDR3 as a whole reads CASRSTGDEQYF.

With regard to this clone: The read ends 3 residues before the CDR3 terminus; that terminus is restored from the germline J gene. The V gene is TRBV20-1, the J gene TRBJ2-3; 7 bases line up with TRBD2. Germline V gene sequence: CDR1 DFQATT, CDR2 SNEGSKA (reference sequence). CDR3 length equals 15 residues. The CDR3 region is CSARVLGGGRETQYF. The covered CDR3 bases are TGCAGTGCTAGAGTCCTGGGGGGGGGAAGGGAGACG.

At least ten counts were recorded for this clone. The DNA ends 3 residues before the CDR3 does, and the rest of the CDR3 is filled in from the germline J gene. The chain couples TRBV29-1 to TRBJ1-1; 7 positions match TRBD1. V dropped 5 bases and J dropped 4; count of bases not matched to a gene: 7. The CDR3 spans 13 residues. Germline assignment: CDR1 SQVTM and CDR2 ANQGSEA. The sequenced CDR3 bases are TGCAGCGTTCGACAGGGAAGGGCCACTGAA. It translates to CSVRQGRATE. The complete CDR3 sequence is CSVRQGRATEAFF.